This T cell receptor (beta chain) comes out of a study of Graves' ophthalmopathy and Graves' hyperthyroidism. Deletions cut 5 bases from V and 8 bases from J, with 18 bases between. The germline V gene has CDR1 SGHVS and CDR2 FNYEAQ. The CDR3 has 14 residues. Regarding the study as a whole: Ophthalmopathy progression was predicted by the model at about 69% sensitivity and approximately 72% specificity. Blood samples also showed most expanded thyroid clonotypes exceeding 0.001 frequency. Researchers report that a 13-signature model separated ophthalmopathy from stable hyperthyroidism, posting less than 90% sensitivity and about 78% specificity.

There are many counts of this clonotype. What it binds is not known. Amplification from RNA transcripts yielded the TCR beta CDR3 regions. An initial RT-PCR round employing HTBI primers preceded a second-round multiplex PCR. Each CDR3 protein gets one entry after TCRdb re-called the multiplex PCR reads with MiXCR. The repertoire includes over a million distinct CDR3 sequences, about 40% of them detected once, and 11% sits in the top ten. The sequencing input was peripheral blood or thyroid tissue (not recorded which). This sequence originates from an adult man with Graves' hyperthyroidism. This chain links TRBV7-6 with TRBJ1-2; D ambiguous. CDR3 DNA: TGTGCCAGCAGCCAAGGTGGCGCCTTAGGAGGCTACACCTTC. Its translation is CASSQGGALGGYTF. Complete variable domain (other parts from reference TRBV7-6 and TRBJ1-2): GAGVSQSPRYKVTKRGQDVALRCDPISGHVSLYWYRQALGQGPEFLTYFNYEAQQDKSGLPNDRFSAERPEGSISTLTIQRTEQRDSAMYRCASSQGGALGGYTFGSGTRLTVV.